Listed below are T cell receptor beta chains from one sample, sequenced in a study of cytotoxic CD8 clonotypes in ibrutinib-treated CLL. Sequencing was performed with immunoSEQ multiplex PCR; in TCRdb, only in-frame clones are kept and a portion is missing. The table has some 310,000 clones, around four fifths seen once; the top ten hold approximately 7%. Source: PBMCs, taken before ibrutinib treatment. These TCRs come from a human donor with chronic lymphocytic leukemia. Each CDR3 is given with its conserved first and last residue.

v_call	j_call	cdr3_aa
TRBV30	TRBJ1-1	CAWQAGVTEAFF
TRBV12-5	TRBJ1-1	CASAEGQGPLGDAFF
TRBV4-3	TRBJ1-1	CASSQDRGTGLMNTEAFF
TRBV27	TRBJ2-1	CASSPPPGLAGRFF
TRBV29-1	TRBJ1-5	CSVEVSGYSNQPQHF
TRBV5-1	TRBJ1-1	CASSLDRAMGEAFF
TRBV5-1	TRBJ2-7	CASSTLPGQGPEQYF
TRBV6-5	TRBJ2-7	CASSLGTGAYEQYF
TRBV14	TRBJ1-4	CASSQSSGMEKLFF
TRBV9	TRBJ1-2	CASSAGRTRGYTF
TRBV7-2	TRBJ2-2	CASSLRPGGTGELFF
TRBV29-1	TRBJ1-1	CSETGQSTEAFF
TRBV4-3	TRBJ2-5	CASSQGSGFRETQYF
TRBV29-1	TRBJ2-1	CSAVLAGGSIEQFF
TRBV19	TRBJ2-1	CASTNLAGGDEQFF
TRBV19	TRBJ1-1	CASIASYSGTKAFF
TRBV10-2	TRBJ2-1	CASSMLGSSYNEQFF
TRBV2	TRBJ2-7	CASRATSGSSYEQYF
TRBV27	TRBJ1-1	CASRKQQGLSTEAFF
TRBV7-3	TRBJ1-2	CASSSLLAGAYGYTF
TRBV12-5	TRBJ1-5	CASGLARTGNQPQHF
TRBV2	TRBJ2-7	CASSAPGTGEFSYEQYF
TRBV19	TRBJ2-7	CASSIARQGAAEQYF
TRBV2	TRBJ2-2	CASSPTMAANTGELFF
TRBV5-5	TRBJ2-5	CASSRPTSGEETQYF
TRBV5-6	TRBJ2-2	CASSFVGTGELFF
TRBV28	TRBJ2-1	CASTLPGAPSYNEQFF
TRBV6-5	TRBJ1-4	CASKPGQANEKLFF
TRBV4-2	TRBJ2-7	CASSQGGTGGTGQDYEQYF
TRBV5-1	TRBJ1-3	CASSGTDSGNTIYF
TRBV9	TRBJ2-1	CASSVVANNNEQFF
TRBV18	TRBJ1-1	CASSSEGWQAFF
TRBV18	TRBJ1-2	CASSPVNYGYTF
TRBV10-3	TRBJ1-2	CAISDTANYGYTF
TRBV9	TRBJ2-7	CASSVGVGGFSEQYF